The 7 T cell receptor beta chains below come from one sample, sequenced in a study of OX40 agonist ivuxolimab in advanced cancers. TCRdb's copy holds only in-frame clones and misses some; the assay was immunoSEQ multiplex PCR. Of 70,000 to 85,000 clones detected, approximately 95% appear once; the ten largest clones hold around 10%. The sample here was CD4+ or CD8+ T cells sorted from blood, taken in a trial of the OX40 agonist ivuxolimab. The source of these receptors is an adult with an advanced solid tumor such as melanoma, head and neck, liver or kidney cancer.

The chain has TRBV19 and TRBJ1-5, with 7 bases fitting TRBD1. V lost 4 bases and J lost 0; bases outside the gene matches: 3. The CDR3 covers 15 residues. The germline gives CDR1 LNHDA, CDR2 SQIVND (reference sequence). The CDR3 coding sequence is TGTGCCAGTAGTACGTACAGGGGTAGCAATCAGCCCCAGCATTTT. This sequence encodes CASSTYRGSNQPQHF.

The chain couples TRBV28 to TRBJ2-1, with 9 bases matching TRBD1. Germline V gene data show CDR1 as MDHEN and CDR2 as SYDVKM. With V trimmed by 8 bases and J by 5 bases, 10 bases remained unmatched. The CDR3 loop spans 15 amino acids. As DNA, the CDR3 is TGTGCCAGCTCCAGCCGGGACAGGGTTAACAATGAGCAGTTCTTC. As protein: CASSSRDRVNNEQFF.

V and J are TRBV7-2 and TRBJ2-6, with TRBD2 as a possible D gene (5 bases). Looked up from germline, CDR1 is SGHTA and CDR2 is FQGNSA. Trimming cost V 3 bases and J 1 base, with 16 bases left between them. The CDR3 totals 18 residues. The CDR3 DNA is TGTGCCAGCAGCTTTAGAGGGTCGGGCCTTTCTGGGGCCAACGTCCTGACTTTC. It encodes CASSFRGSGLSGANVLTF.

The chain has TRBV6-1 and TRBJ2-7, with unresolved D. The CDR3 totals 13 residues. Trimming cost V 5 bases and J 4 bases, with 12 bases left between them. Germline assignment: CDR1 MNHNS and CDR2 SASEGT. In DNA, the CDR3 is TGTGCCAGCAGTCTAGGGATTAGGTACGAGCAGTACTTC. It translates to CASSLGIRYEQYF.

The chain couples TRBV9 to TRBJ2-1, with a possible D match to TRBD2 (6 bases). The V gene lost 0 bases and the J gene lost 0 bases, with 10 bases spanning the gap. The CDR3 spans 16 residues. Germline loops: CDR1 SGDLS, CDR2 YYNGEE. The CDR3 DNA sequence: TGTGCCAGCAGCGTAGCTAGGGGAGGCTCCTACAATGAGCAGTTCTTC. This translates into CASSVARGGSYNEQFF.

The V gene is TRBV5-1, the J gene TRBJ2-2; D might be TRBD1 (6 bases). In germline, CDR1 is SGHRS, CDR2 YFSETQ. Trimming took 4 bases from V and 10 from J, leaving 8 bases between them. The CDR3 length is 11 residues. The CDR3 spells CASSGGVELFF. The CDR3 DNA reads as TGCGCCAGCAGCGGGGGCGTGGAGCTGTTTTTT.

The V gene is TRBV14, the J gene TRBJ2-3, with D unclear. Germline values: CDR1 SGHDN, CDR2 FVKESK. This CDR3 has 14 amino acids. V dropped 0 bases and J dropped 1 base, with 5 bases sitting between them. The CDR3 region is CASSQDLGTDTQYF. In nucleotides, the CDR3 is TGTGCCAGCAGCCAAGATTTAGGCACAGATACGCAGTATTTT.